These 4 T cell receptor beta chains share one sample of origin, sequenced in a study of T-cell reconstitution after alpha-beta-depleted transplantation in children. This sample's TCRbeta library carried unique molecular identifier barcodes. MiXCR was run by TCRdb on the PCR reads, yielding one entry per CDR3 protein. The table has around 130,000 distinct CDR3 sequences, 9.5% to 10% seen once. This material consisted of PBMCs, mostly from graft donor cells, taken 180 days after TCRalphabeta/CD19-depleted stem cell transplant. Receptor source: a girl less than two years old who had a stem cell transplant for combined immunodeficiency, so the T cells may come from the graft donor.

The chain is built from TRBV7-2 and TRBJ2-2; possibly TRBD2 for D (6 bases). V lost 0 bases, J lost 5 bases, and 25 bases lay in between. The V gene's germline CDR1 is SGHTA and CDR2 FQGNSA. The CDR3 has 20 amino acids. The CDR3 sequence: CASSLAPSLVGLLRTGELFF. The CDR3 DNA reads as TGTGCCAGCAGCTTAGCTCCTAGTCTGGTGGGACTCTTGAGAACCGGGGAGCTGTTTTTT.

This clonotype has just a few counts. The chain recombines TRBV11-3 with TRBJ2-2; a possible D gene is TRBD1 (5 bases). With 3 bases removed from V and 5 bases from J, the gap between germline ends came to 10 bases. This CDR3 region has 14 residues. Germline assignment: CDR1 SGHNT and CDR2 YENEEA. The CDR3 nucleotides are TGTGCCAGCAGCTTTGCAGGGAATACCGGGGAGCTGTTTTTT. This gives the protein CASSFAGNTGELFF.

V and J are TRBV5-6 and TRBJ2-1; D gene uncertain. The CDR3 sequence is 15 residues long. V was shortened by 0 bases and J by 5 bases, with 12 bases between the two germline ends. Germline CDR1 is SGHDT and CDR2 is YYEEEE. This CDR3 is CASSLVFRPNNEQFF. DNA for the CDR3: TGTGCCAGCAGCTTGGTCTTCAGACCGAACAATGAGCAGTTCTTC.

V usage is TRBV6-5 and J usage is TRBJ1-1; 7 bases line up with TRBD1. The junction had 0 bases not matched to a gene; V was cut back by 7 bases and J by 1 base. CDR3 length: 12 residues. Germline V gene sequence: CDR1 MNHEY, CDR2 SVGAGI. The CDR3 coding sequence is TGTGCCAGCAACAGGGGGAACACTGAAGCTTTCTTT. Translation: CASNRGNTEAFF.